Reported below is one TCR beta chain. The CDR3 totals 17 residues. The germline CDR1 and CDR2 sequences are MRHNA and SNTAGT. This sample was included in a study of T cells expressing NK-cell markers. TCRdb re-analyzed the 5' RACE reads; it lists each CDR3 protein once, without DNA. The listing records some 140,000 distinct CDR3 sequences. Sequenced: blood T cells: a sorted CD56 or NKG2C T cell subset, CD4+ or CD8+ T cells, or bulk PBMC T cells (not recorded which). This sequence joins TRBV6-4 and TRBJ2-2; there is no DNA to check the TCRdb D call of TRBD1. This sequence originates from a woman between 45 and 60 years old in good health. The CDR3 reads CASSAPGGGGDTGELFF.